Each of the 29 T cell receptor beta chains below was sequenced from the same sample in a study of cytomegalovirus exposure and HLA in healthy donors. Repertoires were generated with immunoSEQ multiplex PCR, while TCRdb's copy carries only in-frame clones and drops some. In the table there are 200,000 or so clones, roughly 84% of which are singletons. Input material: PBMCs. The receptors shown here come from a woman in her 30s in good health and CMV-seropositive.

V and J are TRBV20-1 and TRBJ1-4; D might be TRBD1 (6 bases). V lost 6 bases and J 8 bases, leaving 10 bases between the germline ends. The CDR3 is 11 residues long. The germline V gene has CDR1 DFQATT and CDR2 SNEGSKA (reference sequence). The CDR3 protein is CSAPQGEKLFF. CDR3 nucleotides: TGCAGTGCGCCACAGGGAGAAAAACTGTTTTTT.

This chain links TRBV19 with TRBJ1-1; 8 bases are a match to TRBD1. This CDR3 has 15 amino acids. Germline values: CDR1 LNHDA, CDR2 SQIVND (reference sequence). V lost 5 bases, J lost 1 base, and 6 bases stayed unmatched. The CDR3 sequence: CASSQQGAANTEAFF. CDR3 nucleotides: TGTGCCAGTAGTCAGCAGGGGGCGGCGAACACTGAAGCTTTCTTT. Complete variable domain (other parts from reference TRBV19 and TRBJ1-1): DGGITQSPKYLFRKEGQNVTLSCEQNLNHDAMYWYRQDPGQGLRLIYYSQIVNDFQKGDIAEGYSVSREKKESFPLTVTSAQKNPTAFYLCASSQQGAANTEAFFGQGTRLTVV.

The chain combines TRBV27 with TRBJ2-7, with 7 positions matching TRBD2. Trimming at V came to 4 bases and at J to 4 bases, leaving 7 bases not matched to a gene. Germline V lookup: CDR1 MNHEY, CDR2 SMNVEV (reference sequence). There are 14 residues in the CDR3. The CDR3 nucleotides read TGTGCCAGCAGTTACGGCGGGAGTAGGTACGAGCAGTACTTC. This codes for CASSYGGSRYEQYF.

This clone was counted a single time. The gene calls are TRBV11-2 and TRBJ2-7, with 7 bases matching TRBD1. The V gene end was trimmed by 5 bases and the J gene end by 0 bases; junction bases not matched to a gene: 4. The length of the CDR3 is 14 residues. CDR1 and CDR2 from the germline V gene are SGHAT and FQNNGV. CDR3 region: CASSRDRVSYEQYF. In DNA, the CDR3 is TGTGCCAGCAGCCGAGACAGGGTCTCCTACGAGCAGTACTTC.

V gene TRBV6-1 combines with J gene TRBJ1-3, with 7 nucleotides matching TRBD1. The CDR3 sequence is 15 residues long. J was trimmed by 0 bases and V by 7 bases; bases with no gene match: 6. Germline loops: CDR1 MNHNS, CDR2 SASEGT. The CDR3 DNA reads TGTGCCAGCACCTCAGGGGGAACCTCTGGAAACACCATATATTTT. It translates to CASTSGGTSGNTIYF.

The CDR3 bases are TGTGCCAGCAGTTTGGGGTCGGGGGCGCAGTATTTT. Translating it yields CASSLGSGAQYF. The rearrangement links TRBV28 to TRBJ2-3, with D possibly matching TRBD2 (6 bases). The CDR3 runs 12 residues. Per the germline V gene, CDR1 is MDHEN and CDR2 is SYDVKM. The V and J ends lost 3 bases and 10 bases respectively, with 11 bases between them.

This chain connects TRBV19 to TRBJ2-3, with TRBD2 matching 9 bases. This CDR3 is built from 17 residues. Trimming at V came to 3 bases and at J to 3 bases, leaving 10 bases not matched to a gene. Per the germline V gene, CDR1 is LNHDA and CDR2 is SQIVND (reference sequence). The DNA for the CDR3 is TGTGCCAGTAGTATTTGGTCTAGCGGGACCGTAACAGATACGCAGTATTTT. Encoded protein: CASSIWSSGTVTDTQYF.

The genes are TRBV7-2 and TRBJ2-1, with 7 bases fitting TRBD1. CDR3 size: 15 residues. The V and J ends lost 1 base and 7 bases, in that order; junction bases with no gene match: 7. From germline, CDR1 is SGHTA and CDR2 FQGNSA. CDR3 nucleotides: TGTGCCAGCAGCTTAGGGCCGGGACAGCAAAATGAGCAGTTCTTC. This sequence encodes CASSLGPGQQNEQFF.

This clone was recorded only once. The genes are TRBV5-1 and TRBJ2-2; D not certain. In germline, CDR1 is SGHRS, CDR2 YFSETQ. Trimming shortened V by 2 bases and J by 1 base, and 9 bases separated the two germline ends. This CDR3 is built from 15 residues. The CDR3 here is CASSLDPRNTGELFF. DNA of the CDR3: TGCGCCAGCAGCTTAGATCCGAGGAACACCGGGGAGCTGTTTTTT.

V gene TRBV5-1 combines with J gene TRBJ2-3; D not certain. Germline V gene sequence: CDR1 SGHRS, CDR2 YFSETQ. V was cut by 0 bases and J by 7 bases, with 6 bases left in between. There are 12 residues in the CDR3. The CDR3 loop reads CASSLERYTQYF. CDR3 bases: TGCGCCAGCAGCTTGGAACGGTATACGCAGTATTTT.

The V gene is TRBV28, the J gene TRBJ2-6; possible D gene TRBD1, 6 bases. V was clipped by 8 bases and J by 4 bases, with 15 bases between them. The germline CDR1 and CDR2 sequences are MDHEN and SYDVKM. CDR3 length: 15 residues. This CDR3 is CASQAQGSGANVLTF. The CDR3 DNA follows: TGTGCCAGCCAGGCTCAGGGGTCAGGGGCCAACGTCCTGACTTTC.

The CDR3 spells CASSSREQDGQPQHF. As DNA, the CDR3 is TGCGCCAGCAGCTCCAGGGAACAGGATGGGCAGCCCCAGCATTTT. The rearrangement links TRBV4-1 to TRBJ1-5, with D maybe TRBD1 (5 bases). The CDR3 has 15 residues. Germline loops: CDR1 MGHRA, CDR2 YSYEKL. V was pared by 5 bases and J by 7 bases, with 18 bases between.

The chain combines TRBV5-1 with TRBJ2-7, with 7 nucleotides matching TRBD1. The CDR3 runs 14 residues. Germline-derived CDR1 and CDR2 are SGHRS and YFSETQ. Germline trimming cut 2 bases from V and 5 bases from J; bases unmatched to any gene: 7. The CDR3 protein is CASSFRGQVDEQYF. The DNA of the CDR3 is TGCGCCAGCAGCTTTCGCGGACAGGTGGACGAGCAGTACTTC. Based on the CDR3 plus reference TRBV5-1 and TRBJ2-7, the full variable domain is KAGVTQTPRYLIKTRGQQVTLSCSPISGHRSVSWYQQTPGQGLQFLFEYFSETQRNKGNFPGRFSGRQFSNSRSEMNVSTLELGDSALYLCASSFRGQVDEQYFGPGTRLTVT.

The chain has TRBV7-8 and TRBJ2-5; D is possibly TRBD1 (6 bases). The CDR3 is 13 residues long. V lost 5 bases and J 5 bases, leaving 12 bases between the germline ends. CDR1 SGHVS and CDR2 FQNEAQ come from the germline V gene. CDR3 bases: TGTGCCAGCAGCCCTACAGGGTTGGAGACCCAGTACTTC. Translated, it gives CASSPTGLETQYF. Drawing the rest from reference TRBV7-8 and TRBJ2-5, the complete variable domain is GAGVSQSPRYKVAKRGQDVALRCDPISGHVSLFWYQQALGQGPEFLTYFQNEAQLDKSGLPSDRFFAERPEGSVSTLKIQRTQQEDSAVYLCASSPTGLETQYFGPGTRLLVL.

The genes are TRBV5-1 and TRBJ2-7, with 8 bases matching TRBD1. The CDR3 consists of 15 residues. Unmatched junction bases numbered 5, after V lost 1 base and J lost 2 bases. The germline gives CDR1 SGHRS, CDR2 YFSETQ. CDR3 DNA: TGCGCCAGCAGCTTGACATCGACAGGGGCCTACGAGCAGTACTTC. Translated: CASSLTSTGAYEQYF.

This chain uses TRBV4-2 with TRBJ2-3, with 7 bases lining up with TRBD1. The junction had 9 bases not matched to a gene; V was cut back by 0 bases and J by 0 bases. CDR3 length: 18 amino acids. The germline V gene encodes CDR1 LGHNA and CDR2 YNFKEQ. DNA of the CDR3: TGTGCCAGCAGCCAAGATTGGGACAGATCAACTAGCACAGATACGCAGTATTTT. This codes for CASSQDWDRSTSTDTQYF.

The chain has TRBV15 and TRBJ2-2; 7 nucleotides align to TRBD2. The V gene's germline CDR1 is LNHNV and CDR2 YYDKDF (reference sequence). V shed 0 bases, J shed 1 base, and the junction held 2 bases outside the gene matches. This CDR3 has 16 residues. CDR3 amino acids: CATSREASGNTGELFF. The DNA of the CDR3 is TGTGCCACCAGCAGAGAGGCTAGCGGGAACACCGGGGAGCTGTTTTTT.

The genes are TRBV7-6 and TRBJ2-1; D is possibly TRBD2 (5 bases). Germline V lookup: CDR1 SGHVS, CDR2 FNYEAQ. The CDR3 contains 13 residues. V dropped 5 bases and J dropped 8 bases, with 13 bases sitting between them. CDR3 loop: CASSTTSAHEQFF. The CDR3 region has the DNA TGTGCCAGCAGCACCACTAGTGCCCATGAGCAGTTCTTC.

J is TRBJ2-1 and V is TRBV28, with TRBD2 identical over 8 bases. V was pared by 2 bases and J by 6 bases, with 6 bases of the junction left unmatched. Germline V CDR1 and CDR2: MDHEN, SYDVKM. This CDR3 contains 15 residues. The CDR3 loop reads CASSLGSGVFNEQFF. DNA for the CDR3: TGTGCCAGCAGTTTAGGTAGCGGGGTCTTCAATGAGCAGTTCTTC.

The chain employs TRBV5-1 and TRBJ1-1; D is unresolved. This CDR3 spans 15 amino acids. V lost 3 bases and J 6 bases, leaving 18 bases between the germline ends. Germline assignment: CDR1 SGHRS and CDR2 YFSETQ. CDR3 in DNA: TGCGCCAGCAGCTCCCGGGGAGGGAGTTCCCCTGAAGCTTTCTTT. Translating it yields CASSSRGGSSPEAFF.

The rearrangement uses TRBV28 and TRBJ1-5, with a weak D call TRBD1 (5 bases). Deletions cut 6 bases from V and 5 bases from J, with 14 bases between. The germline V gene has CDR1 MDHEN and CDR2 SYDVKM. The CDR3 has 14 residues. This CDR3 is CASSRGGVHQPQHF. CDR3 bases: TGTGCCAGCAGCCGCGGAGGGGTCCATCAGCCCCAGCATTTT.

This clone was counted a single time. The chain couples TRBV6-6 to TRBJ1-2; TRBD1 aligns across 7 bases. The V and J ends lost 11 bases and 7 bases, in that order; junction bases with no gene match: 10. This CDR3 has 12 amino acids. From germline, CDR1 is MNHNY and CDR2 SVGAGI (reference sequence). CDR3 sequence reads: CAGTSGGVGYTF. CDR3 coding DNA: TGTGCCGGAACTTCAGGGGGTGTTGGCTACACCTTC.

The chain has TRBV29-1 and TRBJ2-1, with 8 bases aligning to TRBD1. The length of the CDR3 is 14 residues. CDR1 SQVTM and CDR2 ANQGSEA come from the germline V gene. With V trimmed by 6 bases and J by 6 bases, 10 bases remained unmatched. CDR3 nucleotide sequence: TGCAGCGTGAGGACAGGGAGTGAAGTCAATGAGCAGTTCTTC. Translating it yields CSVRTGSEVNEQFF.

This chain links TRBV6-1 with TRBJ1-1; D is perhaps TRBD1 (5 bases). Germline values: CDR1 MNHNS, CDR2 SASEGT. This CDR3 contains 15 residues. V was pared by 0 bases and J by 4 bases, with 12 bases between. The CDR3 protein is CASSEAQGLGTEAFF. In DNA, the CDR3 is TGTGCCAGCAGTGAAGCGCAGGGCCTGGGCACTGAAGCTTTCTTT.

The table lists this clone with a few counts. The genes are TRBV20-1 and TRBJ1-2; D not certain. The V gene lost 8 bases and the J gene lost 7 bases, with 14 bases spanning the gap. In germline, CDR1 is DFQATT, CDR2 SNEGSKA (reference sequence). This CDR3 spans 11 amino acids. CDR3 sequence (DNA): TGCAGTCCCTCCTACGCCGCTGGCTACACCTTC. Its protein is CSPSYAAGYTF.

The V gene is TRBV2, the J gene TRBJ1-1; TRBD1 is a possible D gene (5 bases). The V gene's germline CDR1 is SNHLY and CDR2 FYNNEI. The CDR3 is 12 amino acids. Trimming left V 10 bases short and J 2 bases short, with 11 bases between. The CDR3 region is CAIQESNTEAFF. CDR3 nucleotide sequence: TGTGCCATACAGGAATCAAACACTGAAGCTTTCTTT. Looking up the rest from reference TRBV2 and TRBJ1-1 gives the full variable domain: EPEVTQTPSHQVTQMGQEVILRCVPISNHLYFYWYRQILGQKVEFLVSFYNNEISEKSEIFDDQFSVERPDGSNFTLKIRSTKLEDSAMYFCAIQESNTEAFFGQGTRLTVV.

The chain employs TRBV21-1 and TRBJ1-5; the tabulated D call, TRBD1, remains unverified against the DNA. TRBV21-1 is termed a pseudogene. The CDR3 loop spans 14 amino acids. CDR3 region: CASSRATGDQPQHF. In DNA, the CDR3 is TGTGCCAGCAGCAGGGCGACAGGGGATCAGCCCCAGCATTTT.

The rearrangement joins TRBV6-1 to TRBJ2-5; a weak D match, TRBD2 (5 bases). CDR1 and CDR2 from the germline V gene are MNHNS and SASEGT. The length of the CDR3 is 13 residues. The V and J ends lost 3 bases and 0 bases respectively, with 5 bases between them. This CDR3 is CASSERDQETQYF. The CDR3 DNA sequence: TGTGCCAGCAGTGAGAGGGACCAAGAGACCCAGTACTTC.

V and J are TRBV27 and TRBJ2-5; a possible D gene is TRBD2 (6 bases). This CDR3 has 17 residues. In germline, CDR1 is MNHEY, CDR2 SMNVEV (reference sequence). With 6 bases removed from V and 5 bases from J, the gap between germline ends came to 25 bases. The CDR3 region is CASRQIGSGVREETQYF. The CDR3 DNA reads TGTGCCAGCAGGCAGATTGGGAGTGGCGTCCGGGAGGAGACCCAGTACTTC.